The clone carrying this TCR beta chain has a handful of counts. The data were taken from a study of cytomegalovirus exposure and HLA in healthy donors. The PCR employed 60 Vbeta primers together with 13 Jbeta primers. The protocol was immunoSEQ multiplex PCR, while the TCRdb copy is restricted to in-frame clones and leaves out a portion. This sample has under 150,000 clones, with roughly four fifths found just once. Germline CDR1 and CDR2: SNHLY and FYNNEI. The CDR3 covers 11 residues. Between the trimmed V and J ends, which lost 9 bases and 4 bases, there was a span of 9 bases. Input material: PBMCs. This sequence was found in a male donor in good health and CMV-seronegative. The chain employs TRBV2 and TRBJ1-1; no firm D call. The CDR3 nucleotides are TGTGCCAGTAATGGAGGCACTGAAGCTTTCTTT. Translated: CASNGGTEAFF.